This TCR beta chain was documented in a study of CD8+CD57+ T cells in acquired aplastic anemia. Overall study findings and caveats: The number of CD8+ CDR3 sequences shared by patients and controls was under 35.

CDR1 SGHTA and CDR2 FQGNSA come from the germline V gene. Trimming took off 4 bases at V and 7 bases at J, with 8 bases between the two ends. The CDR3 is 11 residues long. The template used for profiling TCR beta VDJ and CDR3 was genomic DNA. Via MiXCR, TCRdb re-called the reads, giving one row per CDR3 protein. The table records approximately 190,000 distinct CDR3 sequences, 40% to 50% of them present only once. For this clonotype: As yet, its antigen is unknown.

Patients who underwent sequencing had shown CD8+CD57+ cell expansion by flow cytometry. The sequence was obtained from a human donor with aplastic anemia. The J gene is TRBJ2-7, the V gene TRBV7-2; D uncertain. Sequencing was carried out using sorted CD4+, CD8+, or CD8+CD57+ T cells (not recorded which) from PBMCs. DNA for the CDR3: TGTGCCAGCAGCTACGTCCGGGAGCAGTACTTC. It yields the protein CASSYVREQYF. Filled out from reference TRBV7-2 and TRBJ2-7, the complete variable domain reads GAGVSQSPSNKVTEKGKDVELRCDPISGHTALYWYRQSLGQGLEFLIYFQGNSAPDKSGLPSDRFSAERTGGSVSTLTIQRTQQEDSAVYLCASSYVREQYFGPGTRLTVT.